The following is a T cell receptor (beta chain) sequence with its context. The antigen it binds to is not known. Base qualities are not at hand, and no much larger clone is one base apart. The CDR3 numbers 17 residues from cysteine through phenylalanine. Only the CDR3 DNA stays, 51 bases, in frame from base 1. The germline V gene (reference sequence) yields LNHDA for CDR1 and SQIVND for CDR2. Trimmed from V: 2 bases; trimmed from J: 4 bases; junction bases lacking a gene match: 7. The sample is drawn from a study of response to subunit inactivated influenza vaccine (dated by TCRdb to the late 2010s). Regarding the complete study: The study used deep quantitative T cell receptor repertoire profiling to track responses to a trivalent subunit inactivated influenza vaccine.

Overall results and qualifications from the work: It was suggested by the authors that each seasonal influenza vaccination may recruit only a limited number of new T cells.

The library relied on RT-PCR. This sample was sequenced with an Illumina HiSeq 2500. TCRdb took the public reads, trimmed them with fastp at Q25, ran MiXCR for clone calling and kept in-frame beta chains. Each entry merges the rows of one CDR3 protein and shows their most common DNA and genes. The sample contains 500,000 to 600,000 distinct CDR3 sequences, approximately 12% of them found a single time. Roughly a tenth of the sample is held by the ten biggest clonotypes. Source: PBMCs from blood, taken on the day of vaccination. This TCR derives from a man aged 50 to 59 who received an inactivated influenza vaccine. Donor details come from another sample of the same person, matched by shared clones. The chain uses TRBV19 and TRBJ2-6; TRBD1 agrees with 8 junctional bases. The CDR3 protein is CASSILQGARGANVLTF. The nucleotide sequence is TGTGCCAGTAGTATACTGCAGGGGGCGCGGGGGGCCAACGTCCTGACTTTC.